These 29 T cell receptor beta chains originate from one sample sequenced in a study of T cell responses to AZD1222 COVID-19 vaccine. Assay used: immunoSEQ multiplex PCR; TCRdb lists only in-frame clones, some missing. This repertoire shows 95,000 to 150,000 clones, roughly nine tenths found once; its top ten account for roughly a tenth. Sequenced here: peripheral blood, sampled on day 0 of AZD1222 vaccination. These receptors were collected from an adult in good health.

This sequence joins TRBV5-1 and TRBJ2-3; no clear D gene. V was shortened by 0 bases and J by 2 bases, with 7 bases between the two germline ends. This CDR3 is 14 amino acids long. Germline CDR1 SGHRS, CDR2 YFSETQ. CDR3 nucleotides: TGCGCCAGCAGCTTGGCACCCCACACAGATACGCAGTATTTT. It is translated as CASSLAPHTDTQYF. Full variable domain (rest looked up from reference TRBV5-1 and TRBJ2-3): KAGVTQTPRYLIKTRGQQVTLSCSPISGHRSVSWYQQTPGQGLQFLFEYFSETQRNKGNFPGRFSGRQFSNSRSEMNVSTLELGDSALYLCASSLAPHTDTQYFGPGTRLTVL.

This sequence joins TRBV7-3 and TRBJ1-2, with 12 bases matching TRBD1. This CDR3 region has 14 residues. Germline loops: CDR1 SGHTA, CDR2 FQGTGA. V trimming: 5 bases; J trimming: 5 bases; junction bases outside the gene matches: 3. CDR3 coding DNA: TGTGCCAGCAGCCCGGGACAGGGGGCTTATGGCTACACCTTC. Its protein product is CASSPGQGAYGYTF.

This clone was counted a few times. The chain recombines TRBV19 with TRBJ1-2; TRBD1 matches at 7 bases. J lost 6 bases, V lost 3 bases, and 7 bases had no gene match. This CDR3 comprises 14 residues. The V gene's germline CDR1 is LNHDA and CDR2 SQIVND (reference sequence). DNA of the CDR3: TGTGCCAGTAGTATGACAGGGCGGATCGATGGCTACACCTTC. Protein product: CASSMTGRIDGYTF.

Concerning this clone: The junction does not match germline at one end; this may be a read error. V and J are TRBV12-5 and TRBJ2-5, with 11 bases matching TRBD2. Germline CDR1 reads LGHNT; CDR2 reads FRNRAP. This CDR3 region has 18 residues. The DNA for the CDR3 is TGTGCTAGTGCTTTGGGGCTCTCTAGCGGGAGGACAGGGGAGACCCAGTACTTC. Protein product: CASALGLSSGRTGETQYF.

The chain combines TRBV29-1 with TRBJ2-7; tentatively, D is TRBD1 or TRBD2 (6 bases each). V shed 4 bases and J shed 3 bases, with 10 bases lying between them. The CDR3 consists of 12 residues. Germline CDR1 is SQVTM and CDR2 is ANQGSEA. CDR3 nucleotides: TGCAGCGTTGGAGGAGGGGGCTACGAGCAGTACTTC. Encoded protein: CSVGGGGYEQYF.

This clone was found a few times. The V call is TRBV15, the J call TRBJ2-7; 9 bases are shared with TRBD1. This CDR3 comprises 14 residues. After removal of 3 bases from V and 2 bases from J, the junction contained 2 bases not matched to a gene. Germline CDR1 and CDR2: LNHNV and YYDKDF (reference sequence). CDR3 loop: CATSSGTGPYEQYF. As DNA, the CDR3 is TGTGCCACCAGCAGCGGGACAGGGCCCTACGAGCAGTACTTC.

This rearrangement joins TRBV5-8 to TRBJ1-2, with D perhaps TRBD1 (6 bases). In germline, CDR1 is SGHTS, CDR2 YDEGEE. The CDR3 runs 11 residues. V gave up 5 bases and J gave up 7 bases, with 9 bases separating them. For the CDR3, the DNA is TGTGCCAGCAGAGGGACAATTGGCTACACCTTC. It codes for CASRGTIGYTF. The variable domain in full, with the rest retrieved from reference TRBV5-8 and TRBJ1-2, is EAGVTQSPTHLIKTRGQQATLRCSPISGHTSVYWYQQALGLGLQFLLWYDEGEERNRGNFPPRFSGRQFPNYSSELNVNALELEDSALYLCASRGTIGYTFGSGTRLTVV.

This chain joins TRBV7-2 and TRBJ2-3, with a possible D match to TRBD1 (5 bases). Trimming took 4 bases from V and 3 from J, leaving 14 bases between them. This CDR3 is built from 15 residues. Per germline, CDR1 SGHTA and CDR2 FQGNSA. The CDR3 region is CASSSRQRGTDTQYF. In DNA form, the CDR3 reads TGTGCCAGCAGCTCCAGACAGAGAGGAACAGATACGCAGTATTTT.

In nucleotides, the CDR3 is TGTGCTAGTGGTACCGGGACTAGTTACGGCAATGAGCAGTTCTTC. Translating gives CASGTGTSYGNEQFF. The genes are TRBV12-5 and TRBJ2-1; 8 nucleotides match TRBD2. This CDR3 spans 15 amino acids. CDR1 is LGHNT and CDR2 is FRNRAP in the germline V gene. Trimming at V came to 5 bases and at J to 6 bases, leaving 9 bases not matched to a gene.

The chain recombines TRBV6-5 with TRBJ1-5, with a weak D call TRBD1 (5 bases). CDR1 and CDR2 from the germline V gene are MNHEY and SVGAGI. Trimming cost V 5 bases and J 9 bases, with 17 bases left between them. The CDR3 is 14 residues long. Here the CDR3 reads CASSPPGGNRPQHF. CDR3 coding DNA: TGTGCCAGCAGTCCCCCGGGGGGGAACCGGCCCCAGCATTTT.

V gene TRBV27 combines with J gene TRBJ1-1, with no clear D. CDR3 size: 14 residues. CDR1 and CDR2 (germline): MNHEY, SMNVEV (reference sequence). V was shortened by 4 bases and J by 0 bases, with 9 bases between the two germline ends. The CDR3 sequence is CASSSPFMNTEAFF. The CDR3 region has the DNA TGTGCCAGCAGTTCTCCGTTTATGAACACTGAAGCTTTCTTT.

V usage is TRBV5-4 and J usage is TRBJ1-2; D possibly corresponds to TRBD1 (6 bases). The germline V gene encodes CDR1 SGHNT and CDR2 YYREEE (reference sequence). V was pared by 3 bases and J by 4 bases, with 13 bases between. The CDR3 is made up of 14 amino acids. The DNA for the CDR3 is TGTGCCAGCAGCTGGGGGGCAGTCAGCTATGGCTACACCTTC. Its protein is CASSWGAVSYGYTF.

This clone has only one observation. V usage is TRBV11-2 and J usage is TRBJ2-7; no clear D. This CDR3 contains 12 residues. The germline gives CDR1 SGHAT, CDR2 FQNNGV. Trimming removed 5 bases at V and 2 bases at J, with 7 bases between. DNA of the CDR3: TGTGCCAGCAGCCCCGGTCCCTACGAGCAGTACTTC. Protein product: CASSPGPYEQYF.

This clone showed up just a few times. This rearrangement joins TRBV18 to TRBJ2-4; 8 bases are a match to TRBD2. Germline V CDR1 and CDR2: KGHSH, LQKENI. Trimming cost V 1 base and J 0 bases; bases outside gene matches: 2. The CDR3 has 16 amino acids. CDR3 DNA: TGTGCCAGCTCACCACGGCGGGAGGTAGCCAAAAACATTCAGTACTTC. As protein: CASSPRREVAKNIQYF.

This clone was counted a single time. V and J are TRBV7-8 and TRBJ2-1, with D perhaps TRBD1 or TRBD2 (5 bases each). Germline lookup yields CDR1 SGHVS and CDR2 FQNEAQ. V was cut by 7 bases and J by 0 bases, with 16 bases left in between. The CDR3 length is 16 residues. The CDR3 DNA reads TGTGCCAGCACCAAATTCCGGGGCATCTCCTACAATGAGCAGTTCTTC. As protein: CASTKFRGISYNEQFF.

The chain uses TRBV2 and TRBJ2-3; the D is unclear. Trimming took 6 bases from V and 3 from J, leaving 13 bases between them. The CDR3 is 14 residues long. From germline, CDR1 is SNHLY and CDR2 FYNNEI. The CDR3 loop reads CASRIAGRTDTQYF. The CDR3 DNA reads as TGTGCCAGCAGGATCGCAGGAAGGACAGATACGCAGTATTTT. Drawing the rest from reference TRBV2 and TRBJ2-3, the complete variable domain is EPEVTQTPSHQVTQMGQEVILRCVPISNHLYFYWYRQILGQKVEFLVSFYNNEISEKSEIFDDQFSVERPDGSNFTLKIRSTKLEDSAMYFCASRIAGRTDTQYFGPGTRLTVL.

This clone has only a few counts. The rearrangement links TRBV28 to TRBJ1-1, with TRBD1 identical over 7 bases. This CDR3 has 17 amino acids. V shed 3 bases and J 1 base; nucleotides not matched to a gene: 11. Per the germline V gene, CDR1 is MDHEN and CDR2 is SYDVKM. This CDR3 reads CASSLPTRTGRNTEAFF. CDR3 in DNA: TGTGCCAGCAGTTTGCCCACCCGGACAGGACGGAACACTGAAGCTTTCTTT.

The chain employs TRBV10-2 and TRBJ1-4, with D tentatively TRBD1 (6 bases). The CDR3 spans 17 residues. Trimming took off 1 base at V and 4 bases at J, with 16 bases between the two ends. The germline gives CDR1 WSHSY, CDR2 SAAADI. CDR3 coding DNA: TGCGCCAGCAGTGAGTACCCTACAGGGAAGGATAATGAAAAACTGTTTTTT. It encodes CASSEYPTGKDNEKLFF.

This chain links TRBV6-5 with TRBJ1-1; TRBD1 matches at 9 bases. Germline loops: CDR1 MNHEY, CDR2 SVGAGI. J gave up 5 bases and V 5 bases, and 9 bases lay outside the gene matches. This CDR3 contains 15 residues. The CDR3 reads CASSNKQGAATEAFF. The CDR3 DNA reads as TGTGCCAGCAGTAACAAACAGGGGGCGGCTACTGAAGCTTTCTTT.

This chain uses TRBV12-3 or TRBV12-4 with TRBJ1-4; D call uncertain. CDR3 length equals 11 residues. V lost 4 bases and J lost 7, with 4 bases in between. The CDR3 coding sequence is TGTGCCAGCAGTTATGGTGAAAAACTGTTTTTT. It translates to CASSYGEKLFF.

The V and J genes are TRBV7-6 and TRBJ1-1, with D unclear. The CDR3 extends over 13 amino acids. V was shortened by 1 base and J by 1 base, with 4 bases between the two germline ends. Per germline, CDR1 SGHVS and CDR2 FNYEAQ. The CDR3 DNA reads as TGTGCCAGCAGCTTAGGACAGAACACTGAAGCTTTCTTT. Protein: CASSLGQNTEAFF.

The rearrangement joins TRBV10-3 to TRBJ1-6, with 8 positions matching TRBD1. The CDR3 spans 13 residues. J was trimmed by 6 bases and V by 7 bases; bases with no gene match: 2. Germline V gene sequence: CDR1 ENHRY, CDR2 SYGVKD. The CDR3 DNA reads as TGTGCCATCAAGGGACAGGCTAATTCACCCCTCCACTTT. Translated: CAIKGQANSPLHF.

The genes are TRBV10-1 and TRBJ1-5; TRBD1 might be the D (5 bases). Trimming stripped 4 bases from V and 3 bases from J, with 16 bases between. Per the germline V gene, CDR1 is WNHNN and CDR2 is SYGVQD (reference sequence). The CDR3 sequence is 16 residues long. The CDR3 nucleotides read TGCGCCAGCAGTGCGGTGGACGGACAACTCAATCAGCCCCAGCATTTT. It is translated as CASSAVDGQLNQPQHF.

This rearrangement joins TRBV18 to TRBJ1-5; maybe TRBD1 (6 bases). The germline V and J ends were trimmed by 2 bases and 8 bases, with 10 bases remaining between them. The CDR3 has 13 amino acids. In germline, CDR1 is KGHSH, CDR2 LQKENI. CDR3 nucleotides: TGTGCCAGCTCACCAGGGGGCGGAGAGCCCCAGCATTTT. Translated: CASSPGGGEPQHF.

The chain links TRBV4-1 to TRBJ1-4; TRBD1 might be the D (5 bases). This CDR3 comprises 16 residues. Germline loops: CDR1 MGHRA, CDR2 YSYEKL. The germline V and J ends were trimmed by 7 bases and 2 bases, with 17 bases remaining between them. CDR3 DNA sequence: TGCGCCAGCACCCCGGGACTGGGAGTGACTAATGAAAAACTGTTTTTT. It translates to CASTPGLGVTNEKLFF.

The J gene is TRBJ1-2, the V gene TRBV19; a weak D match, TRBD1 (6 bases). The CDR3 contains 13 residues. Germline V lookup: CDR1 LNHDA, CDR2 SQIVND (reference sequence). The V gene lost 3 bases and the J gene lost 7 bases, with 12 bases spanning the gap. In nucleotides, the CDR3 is TGTGCCAGTAGTATTCAGGGGCTCAGTGGCTACACCTTC. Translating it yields CASSIQGLSGYTF.

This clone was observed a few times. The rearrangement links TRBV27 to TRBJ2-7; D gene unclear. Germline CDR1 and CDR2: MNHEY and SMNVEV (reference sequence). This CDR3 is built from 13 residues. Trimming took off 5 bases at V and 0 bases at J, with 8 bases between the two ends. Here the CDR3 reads CASSPSTSYEQYF. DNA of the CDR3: TGTGCCAGCAGTCCCTCGACCTCCTACGAGCAGTACTTC.

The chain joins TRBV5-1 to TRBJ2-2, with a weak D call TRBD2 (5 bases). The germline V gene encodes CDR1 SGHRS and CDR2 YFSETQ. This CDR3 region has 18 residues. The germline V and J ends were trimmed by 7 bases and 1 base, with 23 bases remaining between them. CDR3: CASAYGIVGLRNTGELFF. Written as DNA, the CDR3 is TGCGCCAGCGCCTACGGGATTGTTGGGCTGCGGAACACCGGGGAGCTGTTTTTT.

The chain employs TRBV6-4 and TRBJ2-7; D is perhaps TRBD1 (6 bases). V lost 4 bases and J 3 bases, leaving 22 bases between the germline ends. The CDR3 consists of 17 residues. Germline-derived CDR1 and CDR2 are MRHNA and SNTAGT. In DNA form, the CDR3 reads TGTGCCAGCAGTGGCTCCCTCCGAGGACAGAGTGACTACGAGCAGTACTTC. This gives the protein CASSGSLRGQSDYEQYF.